Reported below is one T cell receptor beta chain. Antigen unknown. The CDR3 is 12 residues long. Trimming shortened V by 8 bases and J by 9 bases, and 17 bases separated the two germline ends. Template switching, a step in the protocol, added a universal primer site, and cDNA carried unique molecular identifiers. MiXCR was run by TCRdb on the 5' RACE reads, yielding one entry per CDR3 protein. The profile shows approximately 410,000 distinct CDR3 sequences, about 18% of them singletons. This specimen belongs to a study of identical twins. Study observations and caveats: Shared out-of-frame alpha sequences (those common to twins) showed excess low generation probability.

The source is a man aged 50-60 years in good health. Material for sequencing was naive T cells sorted from blood. The chain carries TRBV12-3 or TRBV12-4 and TRBJ2-7; D uncertain. Here the CDR3 reads CASLYNSDVQYF. The CDR3 nucleotides are TGTGCCAGCCTGTATAACTCAGACGTGCAGTACTTC.